This T cell receptor beta chain was documented in a study of circulating and synovial CD4+ cells in juvenile arthritis. Findings and limits, study-wide: Some such blood samples were as oligoclonal as synovium. Circulating pathogenic-like lymphocytes shared a substantially higher fraction of CDR3 sequences with synovium than bulk blood. Circulating pathogenic-like and bulk T cells looked alike by Vbeta family usage.

The CDR3 has 15 residues. Germline V CDR1 and CDR2: SGHKS, YYEKEE (reference sequence). With 2 bases clipped from V and 5 bases from J, the junction kept 4 bases outside the gene matches. Donors were patients with active juvenile idiopathic arthritis. Points on this clone: Its target is unknown.

Assay used: immunoSEQ multiplex PCR; TCRdb lists only in-frame clones, some missing. The top ten hold around 0.66% of the sample, which has some 35,000 clones, 94% seen once. This chain links TRBV5-5 with TRBJ2-5; TRBD1 matches at 12 bases. Material: CD4+ T cells from blood. This receptor was obtained from a human donor with juvenile idiopathic arthritis. Here the CDR3 DNA reads TGTGCCAGCAGCTTCGGGACAGGGGGCGTGGAGACCCAGTACTTC. This encodes CASSFGTGGVETQYF.